This TCR beta chain was recovered during a study of regulatory T cells in long-lasting Graves disease. Study-level results: Favored usage of TRBV28, TRBJ1-2 and TRBJ2-5 was recorded in persistent disease. Reduced TCR diversity was observed in persistent Graves' patients versus newly diagnosed patients.

This clonotype has at least ten counts. Its antigen is unknown. From germline, CDR1 is SGHVS and CDR2 FQNEAQ. The CDR3 extends over 14 amino acids. V was cut by 2 bases and J by 5 bases, with 12 bases left in between. Sequencing libraries for TCR beta were prepared with iRepertoire HTBI primers and Arm-PCR of CDR3 regions. TCRdb re-called the multiplex PCR reads with MiXCR, one entry per CDR3 protein. The repertoire consists of around 470,000 distinct CDR3 sequences, with approximately 15% occurring once and the leading ten covering roughly 18%. Time point indicated: newly diagnosed GD, antithyroid drugs for less than 3 months. Extracted RNA from PBMCs served as the source of the TCR library. These data also formed part of another study, on T cells in Graves' hyperthyroidism and ophthalmopathy. That work adds: The HTBI primer set drove a first-round RT-PCR of the TCR CDR3. Most expanded thyroid clonotypes above 0.001 also appeared in blood.

The sequencing used peripheral blood mononuclear cells (PBMCs), collected at new diagnosis, from a patient treated with antithyroid drugs. This sequence was found in a woman in her 50s with Graves disease. The genes are TRBV7-8 and TRBJ2-5; D assignment may be TRBD1 or TRBD2 (5 bases each). The CDR3 coding sequence is TGTGCCAGCAGCTTATGGGGGTATCCGGAGACCCAGTACTTC. Protein: CASSLWGYPETQYF.